This T cell receptor (beta chain) originates from a study of regulatory T cells in long-lasting Graves disease. General study points: With persistent disease, TRBV28, TRBJ1-2 and TRBJ2-5 were the favored segments.

Remarks on this clonotype: The antigen remains undetermined.

The authors built TCR beta libraries using iRepertoire HTBI primers and Arm-PCR of CDR3 regions. TCRdb called the multiplex PCR reads again in MiXCR, with one record for every CDR3 protein. In the table there are 350,000 to 450,000 distinct CDR3 sequences, 15% of which are singletons. The CDR3 totals 15 residues. The germline V gene has CDR1 LNHDA and CDR2 SQIVND (reference sequence). V dropped 3 bases and J dropped 4 bases, with 13 bases sitting between them. Time point noted: newly diagnosed GD, antithyroid drugs for less than 3 months. There was RNA extracted from PBMCs, and the TCR library was made from it. These same data were also listed under a study on T cells in Graves' hyperthyroidism and ophthalmopathy.

The chain is built from TRBV19 and TRBJ2-1; D unresolved. The origin of this receptor is a woman aged 30 to 39 with Graves disease. The sequences come from peripheral blood mononuclear cells (PBMCs), collected at new diagnosis, from a patient treated with antithyroid drugs. As DNA, the CDR3 is TGTGCCAGTAGTATGGCCTTCACACTATACAATGAGCAGTTCTTC. Its translation is CASSMAFTLYNEQFF.